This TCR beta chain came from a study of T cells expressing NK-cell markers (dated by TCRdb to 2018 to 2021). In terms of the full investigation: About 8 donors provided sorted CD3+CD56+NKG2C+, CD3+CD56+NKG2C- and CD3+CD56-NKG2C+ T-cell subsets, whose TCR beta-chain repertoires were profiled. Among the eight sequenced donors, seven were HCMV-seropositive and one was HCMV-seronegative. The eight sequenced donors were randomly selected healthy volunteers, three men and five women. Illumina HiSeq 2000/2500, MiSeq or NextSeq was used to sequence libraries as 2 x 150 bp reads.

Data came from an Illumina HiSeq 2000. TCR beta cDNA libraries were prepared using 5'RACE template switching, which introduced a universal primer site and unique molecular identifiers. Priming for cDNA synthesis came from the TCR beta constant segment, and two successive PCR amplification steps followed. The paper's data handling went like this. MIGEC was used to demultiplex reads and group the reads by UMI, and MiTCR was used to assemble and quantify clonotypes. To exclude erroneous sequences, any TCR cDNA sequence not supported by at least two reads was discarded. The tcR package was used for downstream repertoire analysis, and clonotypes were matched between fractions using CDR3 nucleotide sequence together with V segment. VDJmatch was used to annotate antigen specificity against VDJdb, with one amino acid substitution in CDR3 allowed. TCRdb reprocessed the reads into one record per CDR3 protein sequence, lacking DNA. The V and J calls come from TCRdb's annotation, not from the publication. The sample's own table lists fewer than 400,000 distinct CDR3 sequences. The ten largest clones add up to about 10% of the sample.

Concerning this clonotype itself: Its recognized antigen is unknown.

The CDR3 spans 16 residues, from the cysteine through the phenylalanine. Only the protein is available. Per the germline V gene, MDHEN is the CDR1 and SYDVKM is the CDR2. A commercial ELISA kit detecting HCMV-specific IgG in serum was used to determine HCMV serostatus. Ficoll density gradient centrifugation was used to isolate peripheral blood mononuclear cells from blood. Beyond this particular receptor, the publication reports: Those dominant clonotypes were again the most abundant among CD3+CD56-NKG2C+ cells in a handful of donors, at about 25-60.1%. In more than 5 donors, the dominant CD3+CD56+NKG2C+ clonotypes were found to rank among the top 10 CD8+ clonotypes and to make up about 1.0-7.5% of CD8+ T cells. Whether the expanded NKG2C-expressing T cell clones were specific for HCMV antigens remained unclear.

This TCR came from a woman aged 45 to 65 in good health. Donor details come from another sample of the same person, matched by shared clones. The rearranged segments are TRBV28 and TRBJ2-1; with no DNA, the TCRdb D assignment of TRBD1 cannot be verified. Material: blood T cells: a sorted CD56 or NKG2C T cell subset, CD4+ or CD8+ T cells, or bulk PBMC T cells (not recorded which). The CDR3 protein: CASGRVAGKSYNEQFF. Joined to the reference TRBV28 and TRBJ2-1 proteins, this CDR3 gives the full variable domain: DVKVTQSSRYLVKRTGEKVFLECVQDMDHENMFWYRQDPGLGLRLIYFSYDVKMKEKGDIPEGYSVSREKKERFSLILESASTNQTSMYLCASGRVAGKSYNEQFFGPGTRLTVL.